These 30 T cell receptor beta chains share one sample of origin, sequenced in a study of CD8 T cells in ankylosing spondylitis. Broader study findings: Within ankylosing spondylitis blood, a TCR beta motif made up of fewer than ten highly homologous variants appeared to be characteristic.

Each CDR3 protein gets one entry after TCRdb re-called the 5' RACE reads with MiXCR. This sample has roughly 700,000 distinct CDR3 sequences, with around 20% found just once. These receptors have no identified antigens. The specimen was blood, either unsorted or a sorted T cell fraction (not recorded which). These receptors all come from a male donor with ankylosing spondylitis.

The chain carries TRBV11-2 and TRBJ2-5, with D tentatively TRBD2 (6 bases). Germline V gene lookup returns CDR1 SGHAT and CDR2 FQNNGV. The CDR3 is made up of 15 amino acids. V shed 6 bases and J shed 2 bases, with 16 bases lying between them. CDR3 coding DNA: TGTGCCAGCAGACCGACTAGGGCCCCTCAAGAGACCCAGTACTTC. Translated: CASRPTRAPQETQYF.

This sequence joins TRBV5-1 and TRBJ2-5, with 13 bases that match TRBD2. After removal of 3 bases from V and 5 bases from J, the junction contained 7 bases not matched to a gene. Germline CDR1 is SGHRS and CDR2 is YFSETQ. There are 16 residues in the CDR3. The CDR3, as DNA: TGCGCCAGCAGCTGGGCCGGGACTAGCGGGGAGGAGACCCAGTACTTC. Translating gives CASSWAGTSGEETQYF.

This clonotype was seen a handful of times. This chain joins TRBV7-2 and TRBJ1-1; D remains unclear. The CDR3 runs to 13 residues. Germline CDR1 reads SGHTA; CDR2 reads FQGNSA. Trimming cost V 3 bases and J 5 bases, with 10 bases left between them. CDR3 loop: CASSFYLETEAFF. CDR3 coding DNA: TGTGCCAGCAGCTTCTATCTCGAAACTGAAGCTTTCTTT.

The chain joins TRBV9 to TRBJ2-1; D is ambiguous. Germline CDR1 reads SGDLS; CDR2 reads YYNGEE. Trimming cost V 4 bases and J 7 bases, with 12 bases left between them. This CDR3 is 13 amino acids long. The CDR3 is CASSPKRMNEQFF. The CDR3 nucleotides read TGTGCCAGCAGCCCTAAAAGGATGAATGAGCAGTTCTTC.

The chain is built from TRBV4-1 and TRBJ2-7; 13 positions match TRBD2. The J segment lost 6 bases and the V segment lost 2 bases, leaving 7 bases of the junction unmatched. There are 16 residues in the CDR3. CDR1 and CDR2 from the germline V gene are MGHRA and YSYEKL. The CDR3 spells CASSQPGLAGVGEQYF. The CDR3 coding sequence is TGCGCCAGCAGCCAACCCGGACTAGCGGGAGTAGGCGAGCAGTACTTC.

This clonotype has only a few counts. The chain combines TRBV5-1 with TRBJ2-3; possibly TRBD2 for D (5 bases). Germline V gene lookup returns CDR1 SGHRS and CDR2 YFSETQ. The CDR3 is made up of 11 amino acids. The ends were cut back, 6 bases at V and 4 bases at J, with 6 bases in the middle. In nucleotides, the CDR3 is TGCGCCAGCAAAGCGGCAGATACGCAGTATTTT. Translated: CASKAADTQYF.

A few counts support this clonotype. The rearrangement joins TRBV12-3 or TRBV12-4 to TRBJ1-6; no clear D. The CDR3 has 16 amino acids. V shed 2 bases and J shed 4 bases, with 12 bases lying between them. CDR3: CASSLFPPAYNSPLHF. In DNA, the CDR3 is TGTGCCAGCAGTTTATTCCCGCCAGCGTATAATTCACCCCTCCACTTT.

This chain connects TRBV28 to TRBJ2-7; the match to TRBD2 covers 9 bases. Unmatched junction bases numbered 16, after V lost 3 bases and J lost 1 base. Per the germline V gene, CDR1 is MDHEN and CDR2 is SYDVKM. This CDR3 comprises 19 residues. CDR3 protein: CASSFRWGLALPRSYEQYF. For the CDR3, the DNA is TGTGCCAGCAGTTTCCGGTGGGGACTAGCCCTCCCCCGGTCCTACGAGCAGTACTTC.

The rearrangement uses TRBV7-2 and TRBJ2-7; a possible D gene is TRBD1 (6 bases). The CDR3 totals 13 residues. With 5 bases removed from V and 2 bases from J, the gap between germline ends came to 10 bases. The V gene's germline CDR1 is SGHTA and CDR2 FQGNSA. The CDR3 is CASSKGDTYEQYF. The CDR3 DNA sequence: TGTGCCAGCAGCAAAGGGGACACCTACGAGCAGTACTTC. Looking up the rest from reference TRBV7-2 and TRBJ2-7 gives the full variable domain: GAGVSQSPSNKVTEKGKDVELRCDPISGHTALYWYRQSLGQGLEFLIYFQGNSAPDKSGLPSDRFSAERTGGSVSTLTIQRTQQEDSAVYLCASSKGDTYEQYFGPGTRLTVT.

There are a few counts of this clonotype. The chain couples TRBV12-5 to TRBJ2-2; 14 bases map to TRBD2. Trimming cost V 1 base and J 2 bases; bases outside gene matches: 3. This CDR3 is built from 18 residues. CDR1 and CDR2 from the germline V gene are LGHNT and FRNRAP. The CDR3 DNA reads TGTGCTAGTGGTTTGGCCGGGACTAGCGGGAGAAACACCGGGGAGCTGTTTTTT. Its translation: CASGLAGTSGRNTGELFF.

V usage is TRBV20-1 and J usage is TRBJ2-7, with D tentatively TRBD2 (6 bases). V lost 8 bases, J lost 2 bases, and 13 bases lay in between. Germline values: CDR1 DFQATT, CDR2 SNEGSKA (reference sequence). The CDR3 contains 12 residues. The DNA for the CDR3 is TGCAGTCAACAGACTAGACCCTACGAGCAGTACTTC. Translation: CSQQTRPYEQYF.

J is TRBJ2-1 and V is TRBV4-3, with 7 bases identical to TRBD2. Germline V gene sequence: CDR1 LGHNA, CDR2 YSLEER. V trimming: 1 base; J trimming: 6 bases; junction bases outside the gene matches: 9. The CDR3 extends over 16 amino acids. CDR3 sequence (DNA): TGCGCCAGCAGCCAAGTTCGACTAGCAATGCGCAATGAGCAGTTCTTC. It translates to CASSQVRLAMRNEQFF.

The chain carries TRBV7-2 and TRBJ1-5; D remains ambiguous. The CDR3 has 15 amino acids. The germline V and J ends were trimmed by 5 bases and 1 base, with 12 bases remaining between them. Germline V gives CDR1 SGHTA, CDR2 FQGNSA. The CDR3 region is CASSLMGGSNQPQHF. In DNA form, the CDR3 reads TGTGCCAGCAGCCTGATGGGAGGGAGCAATCAGCCCCAGCATTTT.

The gene calls are TRBV27 and TRBJ2-1; D is possibly TRBD1 (5 bases). V was trimmed by 3 bases and J by 10 bases, leaving 22 bases between them. Germline V gene sequence: CDR1 MNHEY, CDR2 SMNVEV (reference sequence). The CDR3 length is 16 residues. As DNA, the CDR3 is TGTGCCAGCAGTTTTGAAGGGCAACCCTTTGGACAAGAGCAGTTCTTC. Its protein product is CASSFEGQPFGQEQFF.

The V and J genes are TRBV14 and TRBJ2-7, with TRBD2 as a possible D gene (5 bases). In germline, CDR1 is SGHDN, CDR2 FVKESK. Trimming removed 4 bases at V and 3 bases at J, with 10 bases between. CDR3 length equals 13 residues. The CDR3 sequence is CASSLHRGYEQYF. The CDR3 nucleotides are TGTGCCAGCAGCCTCCATCGGGGCTACGAGCAGTACTTC.

This clonotype came up a few times. V is TRBV9 and J is TRBJ1-3; D not resolved. CDR1 and CDR2 from the germline V gene are SGDLS and YYNGEE. The CDR3 consists of 15 residues. Trimming removed 3 bases at V and 1 base at J, with 11 bases between. CDR3 nucleotides: TGTGCCAGCAGCGGCCCCCGCCAATCTGGAAACACCATATATTTT. This encodes CASSGPRQSGNTIYF.

This clonotype turned up a few times. This chain links TRBV20-1 with TRBJ2-2, with D perhaps TRBD2 (5 bases). Trimming shortened V by 2 bases and J by 5 bases, and 9 bases separated the two germline ends. Germline CDR1 reads DFQATT; CDR2 reads SNEGSKA (reference sequence). The CDR3 extends over 13 amino acids. The CDR3 protein is CSARSGSTGELFF. The CDR3 coding sequence is TGCAGTGCTAGATCTGGGAGTACCGGGGAGCTGTTTTTT.

In its sample, this clonotype was seen a few times. V is TRBV7-6 and J is TRBJ2-1; TRBD1 agrees at 7 bases. Germline CDR1 reads SGHVS; CDR2 reads FNYEAQ. Trimming at V came to 4 bases and at J to 2 bases, leaving 5 bases not matched to a gene. This CDR3 is 15 amino acids long. CDR3 in DNA: TGTGCCAGCAGCTCCGGGACAGCTACCTACAATGAGCAGTTCTTC. The encoded protein is CASSSGTATYNEQFF.

The table lists this clonotype with a few counts. The rearrangement links TRBV12-3 or TRBV12-4 to TRBJ1-1, with a weak D call TRBD1 (5 bases). The V and J ends lost 5 bases and 4 bases respectively, with 17 bases between them. The CDR3 length is 15 residues. CDR3 bases: TGTGCCAGCAGTACTGGGGGAGGAGGGTTCACTGAAGCTTTCTTT. Translation gives CASSTGGGGFTEAFF.

This clonotype was counted only a few times. The CDR3 is CSAEGTSRNQETQYF. CDR3 coding DNA: TGCAGTGCAGAAGGGACTAGCAGAAACCAAGAGACCCAGTACTTC. V usage is TRBV20-1 and J usage is TRBJ2-5; 9 positions agree with TRBD2. V shed 6 bases and J 0 bases; nucleotides not matched to a gene: 8. Germline V gene sequence: CDR1 DFQATT, CDR2 SNEGSKA (reference sequence). The CDR3 runs 15 residues.

This clonotype was recorded at least ten times. The CDR3 protein is CASSQTGGGYEQYF. The CDR3 DNA sequence: TGTGCCAGCAGCCAAACAGGGGGCGGCTACGAGCAGTACTTC. The chain links TRBV7-2 to TRBJ2-7; the match to TRBD1 covers 9 bases. V shed 5 bases, J shed 3 bases, and the junction held 5 bases outside the gene matches. Germline values: CDR1 SGHTA, CDR2 FQGNSA. The CDR3 length is 14 residues.

This clonotype was seen only a few times. V usage is TRBV14 and J usage is TRBJ2-1; D unresolved. Germline V lookup: CDR1 SGHDN, CDR2 FVKESK. The CDR3 is made up of 13 amino acids. Trimming shortened V by 4 bases and J by 3 bases, and 7 bases separated the two germline ends. The CDR3 region has the DNA TGTGCCAGCAGCCCAAACCACTACAATGAGCAGTTCTTC. Its translation is CASSPNHYNEQFF. The full variable domain, in which reference TRBV14 and TRBJ2-1 provide the parts outside the CDR3, is EAGVTQFPSHSVIEKGQTVTLRCDPISGHDNLYWYRRVMGKEIKFLLHFVKESKQDESGMPNNRFLAERTGGTYSTLKVQPAELEDSGVYFCASSPNHYNEQFFGPGTRLTVL.

This clonotype was counted only a few times. V gene TRBV3-1 combines with J gene TRBJ1-1; 9 positions agree with TRBD1. Unmatched junction bases numbered 7, after V lost 4 bases and J lost 7 bases. The length of the CDR3 is 14 residues. Germline loops: CDR1 LGHDT, CDR2 YNNKEL (reference sequence). The CDR3, as DNA: TGTGCCAGCAGCCGGACAGGGGAAGATGGTGAAGCTTTCTTT. It translates to CASSRTGEDGEAFF. Full variable domain (rest looked up from reference TRBV3-1 and TRBJ1-1): DTAVSQTPKYLVTQMGNDKSIKCEQNLGHDTMYWYKQDSKKFLKIMFSYNNKELIINETVPNRFSPKSPDKAHLNLHINSLELGDSAVYFCASSRTGEDGEAFFGQGTRLTVV.

The chain links TRBV7-9 to TRBJ2-2, with D uncertain. The V and J ends lost 2 bases and 2 bases respectively, with 9 bases between them. Germline V gene sequence: CDR1 SEHNR, CDR2 FQNEAQ (reference sequence). The CDR3 extends over 15 amino acids. CDR3 protein: CASSLPRINTGELFF. Here the CDR3 DNA reads TGTGCCAGCAGCTTACCCAGGATTAACACCGGGGAGCTGTTTTTT.

V usage is TRBV29-1 and J usage is TRBJ2-1; no clear D gene. In germline, CDR1 is SQVTM, CDR2 ANQGSEA. This CDR3 has 13 amino acids. Trimming took 7 bases from V and 0 from J, leaving 10 bases between them. The chain's CDR3 is CSGRGVSYNEQFF. The CDR3 region has the DNA TGCAGCGGTCGTGGGGTCTCCTACAATGAGCAGTTCTTC.

The chain joins TRBV4-3 to TRBJ2-2; unclear D gene. This CDR3 has 15 residues. Trimming removed 0 bases at V and 1 base at J, with 6 bases between. The V gene's germline CDR1 is LGHNA and CDR2 YSLEER. CDR3 sequence: CASSQEPGNTGELFF. The CDR3 bases are TGCGCCAGCAGCCAAGAACCGGGGAACACCGGGGAGCTGTTTTTT.

This chain links TRBV2 with TRBJ1-5; perhaps TRBD1 as D (5 bases). Trimming left V 7 bases short and J 4 bases short, with 11 bases between. This CDR3 contains 13 residues. Germline lookup yields CDR1 SNHLY and CDR2 FYNNEI. The CDR3 coding sequence is TGTGCCAGCACCGATGACAGAAATCAGCCCCAGCATTTT. Amino acid sequence: CASTDDRNQPQHF.

The chain carries TRBV12-3 or TRBV12-4 and TRBJ1-1; D unresolved. This CDR3 is 14 amino acids long. Trimming shortened V by 3 bases and J by 0 bases, and 8 bases separated the two germline ends. The CDR3, as DNA: TGTGCCAGCAGTTTCCACAGCATGAACACTGAAGCTTTCTTT. It specifies CASSFHSMNTEAFF.

This clonotype showed up just a few times. The genes are TRBV4-3 and TRBJ2-7; 9 nucleotides match TRBD2. Germline CDR1 is LGHNA and CDR2 is YSLEER. Trimming cost V 0 bases and J 6 bases; bases outside gene matches: 9. This CDR3 comprises 16 residues. This chain's CDR3 is CASSQEEGSGSIEQYF. CDR3 DNA: TGCGCCAGCAGCCAAGAGGAGGGTAGCGGGAGTATCGAGCAGTACTTC.

A single count supports this clonotype. The chain combines TRBV4-1 with TRBJ2-1, with 11 bases fitting TRBD2. Germline trimming cut 3 bases from V and 4 bases from J; bases unmatched to any gene: 5. Germline V lookup: CDR1 MGHRA, CDR2 YSYEKL. The CDR3 is 16 residues long. DNA of the CDR3: TGCGCCAGCAGCCAGCAAGGACTAGCGGGTTACAATGAGCAGTTCTTC. Translation: CASSQQGLAGYNEQFF.